This T cell receptor (beta chain) was sequenced during a study of blood T cell repertoires in COVID-19. Study-level background: Sites across the United States, Italy and Spain contributed samples from acute and convalescent COVID-19. In each case, the material was cDNA or gDNA derived from T cells, B-cell-depleted T cells, or PBMCs.

Original processing methods: Amplification of reference gene primers provided the estimated nucleated cell counts. Sequenced by immunoSEQ multiplex PCR; TCRdb stores in-frame clones only, minus some. The V and J calls and the clone size are those of that table, but D and trimming were determined from the DNA. In the table there are 250,000 to 350,000 clones, around four fifths of which are singletons. Germline V gene sequence: CDR1 MNHEY, CDR2 SVGAGI. This CDR3 comprises 13 residues. Trimming cost V 6 bases and J 6 bases; bases outside gene matches: 5. Source material: peripheral blood. The chain employs TRBV6-5 and TRBJ1-2, with TRBD1 identical over 9 bases. The sequence came from a woman between 50 and 59 years old with acute or convalescent COVID-19. In DNA form, the CDR3 reads TGTGCCAGCAGCCGGGACAGGGTTCATGGCTACACCTTC. The encoded protein is CASSRDRVHGYTF.